This TCR beta chain was sequenced for a study of blood T cell repertoires in COVID-19. Study background: COVID-19 samples collected from the United States, Italy and Spain covered acute and convalescent phases.

The V and J ends lost 2 bases and 4 bases, in that order; junction bases with no gene match: 7. The CDR3 is made up of 15 amino acids. In germline, CDR1 is KGHDR, CDR2 SFDVKD. This table comes from immunoSEQ multiplex PCR, and its TCRdb copy is limited to in-frame clones, with some not included. The sample yields roughly 220,000 clones, 75% to 85% seen once. The chain employs TRBV24-1 and TRBJ2-7; TRBD1 matches at 7 bases. This receptor was taken from a woman in her thirties or forties who had recovered from COVID-19. Sequenced: peripheral blood. The DNA of the CDR3 is TGTGCCACCAGTGATTCAGGACAGGCACAATACGAGCAGTACTTC. Its translation is CATSDSGQAQYEQYF.